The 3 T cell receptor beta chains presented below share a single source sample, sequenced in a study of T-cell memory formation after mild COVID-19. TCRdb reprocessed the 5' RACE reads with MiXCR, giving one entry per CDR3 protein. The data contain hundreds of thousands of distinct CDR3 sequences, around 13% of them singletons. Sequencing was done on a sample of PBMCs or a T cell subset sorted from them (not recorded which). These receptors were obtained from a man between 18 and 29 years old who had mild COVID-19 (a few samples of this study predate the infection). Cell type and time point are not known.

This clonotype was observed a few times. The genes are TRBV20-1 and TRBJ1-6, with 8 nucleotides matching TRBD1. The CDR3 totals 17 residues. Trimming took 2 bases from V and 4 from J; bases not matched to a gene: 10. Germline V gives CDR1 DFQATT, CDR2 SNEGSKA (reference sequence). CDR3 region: CSARPMDRVLYNSPLHF. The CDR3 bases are TGCAGTGCTAGACCTATGGACAGGGTTTTGTATAATTCACCCCTCCACTTT.

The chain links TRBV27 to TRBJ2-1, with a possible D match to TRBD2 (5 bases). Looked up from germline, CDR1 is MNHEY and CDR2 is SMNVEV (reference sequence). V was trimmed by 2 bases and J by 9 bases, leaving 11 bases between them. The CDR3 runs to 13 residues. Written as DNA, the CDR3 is TGTGCCAGCAGTTTAACCTCCCTAGCTGAGCAGTTCTTC. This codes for CASSLTSLAEQFF.

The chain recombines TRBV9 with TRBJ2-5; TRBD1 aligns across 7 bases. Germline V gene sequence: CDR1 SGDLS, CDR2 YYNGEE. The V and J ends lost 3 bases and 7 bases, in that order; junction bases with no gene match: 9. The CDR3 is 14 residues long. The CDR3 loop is CASSGGTVMSTQYF. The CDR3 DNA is TGTGCCAGCAGCGGAGGGACAGTAATGTCGACCCAGTACTTC.